A single T cell receptor beta chain is shown here with its context. These data belong to a study of blood T cell repertoires in COVID-19. Study details: From T cells, B-cell-depleted T cells, or PBMCs came the material, which was cDNA or gDNA.

Under the authors' procedure: Reference gene primer amplification gave nucleated cell count estimates. Libraries were prepared by immunoSEQ multiplex PCR; TCRdb keeps only in-frame clonotypes and omits some of them. V, J and clone size are those of that table, while D and trimming were read from the DNA. Counted here are around 71,000 clones, approximately 80% occurring once; the ten biggest clones make up 28%. The CDR3 has 15 residues. In germline, CDR1 is SGHNT, CDR2 YYREEE (reference sequence). J gave up 1 base and V 0 bases, and 4 bases lay outside the gene matches. The material sequenced was peripheral blood. The rearrangement joins TRBV5-4 to TRBJ2-7, with TRBD2 matching 7 bases. The TCR was taken from a man between 65 and 80 years old with acute or convalescent COVID-19. The CDR3 nucleotides are TGTGCCAGCAGCTTGGAACTAGCGACATCCTACGAGCAGTACTTC. As protein: CASSLELATSYEQYF.